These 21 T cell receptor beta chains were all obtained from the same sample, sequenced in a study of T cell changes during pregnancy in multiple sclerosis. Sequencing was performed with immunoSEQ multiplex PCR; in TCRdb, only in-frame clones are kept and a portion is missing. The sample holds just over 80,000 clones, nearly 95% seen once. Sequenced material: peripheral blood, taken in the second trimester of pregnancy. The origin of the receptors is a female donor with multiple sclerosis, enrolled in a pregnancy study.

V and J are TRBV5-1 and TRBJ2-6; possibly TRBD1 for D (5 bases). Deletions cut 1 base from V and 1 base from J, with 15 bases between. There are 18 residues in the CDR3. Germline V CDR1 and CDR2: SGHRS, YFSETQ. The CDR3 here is CASSLRVTAGSGANVLTF. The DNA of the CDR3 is TGCGCCAGCAGCTTGAGAGTGACAGCCGGATCTGGGGCCAACGTCCTGACTTTC.

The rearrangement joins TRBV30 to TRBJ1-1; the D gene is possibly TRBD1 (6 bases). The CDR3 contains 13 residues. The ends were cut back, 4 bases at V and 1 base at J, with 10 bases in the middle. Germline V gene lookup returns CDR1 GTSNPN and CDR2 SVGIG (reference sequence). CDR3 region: CAWMTQGNTEAFF. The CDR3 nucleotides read TGTGCCTGGATGACACAGGGGAACACTGAAGCTTTCTTT.

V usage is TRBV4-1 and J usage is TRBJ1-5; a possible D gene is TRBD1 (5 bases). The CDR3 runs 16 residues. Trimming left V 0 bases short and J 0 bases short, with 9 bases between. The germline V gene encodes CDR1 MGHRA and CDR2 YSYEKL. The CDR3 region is CASSQEGTFSNQPQHF. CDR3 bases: TGCGCCAGCAGCCAAGAGGGGACTTTTAGCAATCAGCCCCAGCATTTT.

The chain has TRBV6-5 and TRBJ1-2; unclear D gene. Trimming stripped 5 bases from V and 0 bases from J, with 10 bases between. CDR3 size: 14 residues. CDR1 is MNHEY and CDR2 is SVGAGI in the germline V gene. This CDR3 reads CASSTGSTNYGYTF. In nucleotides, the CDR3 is TGTGCCAGCAGTACGGGGAGTACTAACTATGGCTACACCTTC.

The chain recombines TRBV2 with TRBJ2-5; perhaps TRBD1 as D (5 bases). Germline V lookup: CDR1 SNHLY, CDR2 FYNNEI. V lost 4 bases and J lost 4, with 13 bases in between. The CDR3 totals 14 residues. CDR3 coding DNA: TGTGCCAGCAGTGTTGCCAGGGTGAGAGAGACCCAGTACTTC. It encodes CASSVARVRETQYF.

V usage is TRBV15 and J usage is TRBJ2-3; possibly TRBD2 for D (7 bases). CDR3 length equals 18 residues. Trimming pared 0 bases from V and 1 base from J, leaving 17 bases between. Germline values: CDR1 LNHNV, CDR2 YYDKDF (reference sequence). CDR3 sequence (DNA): TGTGCCACCAGCAGAGAGCTAGGGGGGGGAATAGGCACAGATACGCAGTATTTT. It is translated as CATSRELGGGIGTDTQYF.

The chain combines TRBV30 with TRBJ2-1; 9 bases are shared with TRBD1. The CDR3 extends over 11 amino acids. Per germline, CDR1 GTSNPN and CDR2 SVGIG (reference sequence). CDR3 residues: CGLDRGIEQFF. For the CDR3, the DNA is TGTGGGCTCGACAGGGGGATTGAGCAGTTCTTC.

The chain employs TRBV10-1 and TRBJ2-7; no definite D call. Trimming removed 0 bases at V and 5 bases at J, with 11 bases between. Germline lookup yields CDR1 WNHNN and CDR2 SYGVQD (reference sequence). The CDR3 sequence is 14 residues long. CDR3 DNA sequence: TGCGCCAGCAGTGAGTCGGGTTTGGGCCACGAGCAGTACTTC. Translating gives CASSESGLGHEQYF.

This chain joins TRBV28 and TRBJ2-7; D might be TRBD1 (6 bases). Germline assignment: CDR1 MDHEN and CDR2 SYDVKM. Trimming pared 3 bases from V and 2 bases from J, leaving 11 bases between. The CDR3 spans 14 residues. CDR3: CASSLQGHTYEQYF. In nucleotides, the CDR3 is TGTGCCAGCAGTTTGCAGGGACATACCTACGAGCAGTACTTC.

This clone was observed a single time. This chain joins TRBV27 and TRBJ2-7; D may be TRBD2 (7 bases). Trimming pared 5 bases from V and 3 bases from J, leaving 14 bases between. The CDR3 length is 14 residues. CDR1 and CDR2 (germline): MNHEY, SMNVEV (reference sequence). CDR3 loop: CASSPGGRSYEQYF. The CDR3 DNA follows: TGTGCCAGCAGTCCCGGGGGGCGAAGCTACGAGCAGTACTTC.

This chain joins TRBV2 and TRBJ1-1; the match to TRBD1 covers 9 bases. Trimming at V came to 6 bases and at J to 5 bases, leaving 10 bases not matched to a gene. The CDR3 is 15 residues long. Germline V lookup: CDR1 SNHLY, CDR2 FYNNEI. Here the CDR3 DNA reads TGTGCCAGCAGACTTCCGGGACAGGGAATGACTGAAGCTTTCTTT. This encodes CASRLPGQGMTEAFF.

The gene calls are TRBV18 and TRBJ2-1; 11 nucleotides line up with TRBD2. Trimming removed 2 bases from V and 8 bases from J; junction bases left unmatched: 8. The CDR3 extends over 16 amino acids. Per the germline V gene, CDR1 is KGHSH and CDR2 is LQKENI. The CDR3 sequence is CASSPITSGSRYEQFF. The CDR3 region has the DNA TGTGCCAGCTCACCAATCACTAGCGGGAGTCGGTATGAGCAGTTCTTC.

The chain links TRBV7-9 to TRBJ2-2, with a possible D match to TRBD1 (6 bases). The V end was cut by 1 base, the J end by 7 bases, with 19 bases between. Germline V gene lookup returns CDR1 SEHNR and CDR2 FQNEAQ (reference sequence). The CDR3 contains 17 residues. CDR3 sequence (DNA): TGTGCCAGCAGCTTAGACAGGGAATGGGCAATGTACGGGGAGCTGTTTTTT. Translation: CASSLDREWAMYGELFF.

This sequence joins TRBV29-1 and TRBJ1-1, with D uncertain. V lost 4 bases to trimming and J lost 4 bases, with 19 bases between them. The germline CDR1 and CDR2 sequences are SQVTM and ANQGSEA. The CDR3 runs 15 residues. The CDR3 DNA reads TGCAGCGTTGTCTATTTCACTTATCATTTCACTGAAGCTTTCTTT. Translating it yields CSVVYFTYHFTEAFF.

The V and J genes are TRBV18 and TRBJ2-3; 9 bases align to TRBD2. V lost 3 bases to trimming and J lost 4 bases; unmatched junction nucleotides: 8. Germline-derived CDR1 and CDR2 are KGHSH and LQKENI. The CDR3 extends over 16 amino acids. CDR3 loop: CASSPPSGRSSDTQYF. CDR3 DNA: TGTGCCAGCTCACCTCCGAGCGGGAGGAGTTCAGATACGCAGTATTTT.

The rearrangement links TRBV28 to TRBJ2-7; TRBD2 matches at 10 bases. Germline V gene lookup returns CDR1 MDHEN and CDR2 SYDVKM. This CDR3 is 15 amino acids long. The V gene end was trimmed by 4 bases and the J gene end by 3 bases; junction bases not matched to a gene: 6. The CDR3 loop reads CASSSLRLAGYEQYF. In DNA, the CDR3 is TGTGCCAGCAGTTCCCTCAGACTAGCGGGCTACGAGCAGTACTTC.

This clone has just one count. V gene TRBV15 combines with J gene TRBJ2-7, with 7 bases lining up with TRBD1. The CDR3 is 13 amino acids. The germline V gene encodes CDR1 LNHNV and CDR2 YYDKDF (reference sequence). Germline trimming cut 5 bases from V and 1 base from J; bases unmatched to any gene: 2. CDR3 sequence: CATSRDRSYEQYF. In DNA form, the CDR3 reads TGTGCCACCAGCCGGGACAGATCCTACGAGCAGTACTTC. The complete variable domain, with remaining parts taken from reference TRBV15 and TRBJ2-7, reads DAMVIQNPRYQVTQFGKPVTLSCSQTLNHNVMYWYQQKSSQAPKLLFHYYDKDFNNEADTPDNFQSRRPNTSFCFLDIRSPGLGDTAMYLCATSRDRSYEQYFGPGTRLTVT.

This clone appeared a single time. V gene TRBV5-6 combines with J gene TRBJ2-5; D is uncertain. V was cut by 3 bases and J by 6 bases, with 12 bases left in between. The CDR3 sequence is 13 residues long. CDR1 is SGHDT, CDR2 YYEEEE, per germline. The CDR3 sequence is CASSSLLAQTQYF. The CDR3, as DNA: TGTGCCAGCAGCTCCCTGCTGGCCCAGACCCAGTACTTC.

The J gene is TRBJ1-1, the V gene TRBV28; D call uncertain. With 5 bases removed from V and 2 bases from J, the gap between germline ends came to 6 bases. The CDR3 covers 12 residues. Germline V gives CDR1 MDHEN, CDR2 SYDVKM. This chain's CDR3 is CASSPHNTEAFF. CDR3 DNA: TGTGCCAGCAGTCCCCATAACACTGAAGCTTTCTTT.

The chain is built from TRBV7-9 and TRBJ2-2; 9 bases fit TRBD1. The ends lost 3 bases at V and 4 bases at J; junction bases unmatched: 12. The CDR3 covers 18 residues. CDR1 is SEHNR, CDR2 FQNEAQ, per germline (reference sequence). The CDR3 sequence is CASSFCPGQGICTGELFF. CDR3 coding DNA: TGTGCCAGCAGCTTTTGTCCGGGACAGGGAATCTGCACCGGGGAGCTGTTTTTT.

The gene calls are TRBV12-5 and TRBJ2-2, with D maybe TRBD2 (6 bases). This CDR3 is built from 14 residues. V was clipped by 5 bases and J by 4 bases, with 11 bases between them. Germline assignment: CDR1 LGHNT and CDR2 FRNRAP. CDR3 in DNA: TGTGCTAGTGGTCCCGGGAGTGGCACCGGGGAGCTGTTTTTT. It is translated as CASGPGSGTGELFF.